Sequencing of this T cell receptor beta chain was carried out in a study of T cell responses to AZD1222 COVID-19 vaccine. At the level of the study: Analyses pooled second doses at about 4 or about 12 weeks. Findings of the study overall: Dominant CD4 TCR responses targeted spike regions 160-218 and 743-854.

Clones were sequenced by immunoSEQ multiplex PCR, and TCRdb holds only the in-frame ones, with some missing. The top ten clones hold less than 2% of a sample with about 55,000 clones, about 90% of them seen once. V lost 2 bases to trimming and J lost 10 bases, with 12 bases between them. Germline CDR1 reads SGHDT; CDR2 reads YYEEEE. This CDR3 comprises 12 residues. Regarding this clone: As yet, its antigen is unknown.

The sequence was collected from an adult in good health. Sample: peripheral blood, taken on day 0 of AZD1222 vaccination. The chain joins TRBV5-6 to TRBJ1-1, with a tentative D call TRBD1 (5 bases). The CDR3 here is CASSLSGARAFF. The CDR3 DNA reads as TGTGCCAGCAGCTTATCCGGGGCTCGAGCTTTCTTT.